These 14 T cell receptor beta chains were all obtained from the same sample, sequenced in a study of control samples from healthy donors and cancer patients (dated by TCRdb to 2018 to 2020). Libraries came from the immunoSEQ multiplex PCR assay. TCRdb provides this immuneACCESS table in a form limited to in-frame rearrangements. Some clones are lacking; in checked studies, under half of them reflect an unresolved V gene, and why the rest are absent is not known. For this sample the table gives 150,000 to 200,000 clones, of which around 91% were detected only once. The top ten constitute about 1.4% of the sample. Sequenced sample: blood. Receptors were obtained from a woman aged 50 to 60 in good health.

This rearrangement joins TRBV20-1 to TRBJ1-1; no reliable D call. Germline values: CDR1 DFQATT, CDR2 SNEGSKA (reference sequence). Trimming left V 7 bases short and J 1 base short, with 7 bases between. The CDR3 extends over 11 amino acids. CDR3 loop: CSGRENTEAFF. The CDR3 DNA reads as TGCAGTGGACGTGAGAACACTGAAGCTTTCTTT.

The J gene is TRBJ1-2, the V gene TRBV14, with 7 bases lining up with TRBD1. The CDR3 is 14 residues long. Germline assignment: CDR1 SGHDN and CDR2 FVKESK. J was trimmed by 7 bases and V by 4 bases; bases with no gene match: 9. The CDR3 region is CASSPSGGQRGYTF. CDR3 in DNA: TGTGCCAGCAGCCCCTCGGGGGGACAGCGTGGCTACACCTTC.

The chain is built from TRBV7-9 and TRBJ1-6, with a tentative D call TRBD1 (5 bases). This CDR3 is 15 amino acids long. Germline lookup yields CDR1 SEHNR and CDR2 FQNEAQ (reference sequence). Trimming removed 4 bases from V and 7 bases from J, with 14 bases in between. Here the CDR3 DNA reads TGTGCCAGCAGCTCTCGACAGACCGTAAATTCACCCCTCCACTTT. This sequence encodes CASSSRQTVNSPLHF.

This clone occurred a few times. CDR3 sequence (DNA): TGTGCCAGCAGTGACAGGGGGGCTCCTCAGCCCCAGCATTTT. Translating gives CASSDRGAPQPQHF. The chain recombines TRBV6-2 or TRBV6-3 with TRBJ1-5; TRBD1 agrees at 9 bases. The junction had 5 bases not matched to a gene; V was cut back by 5 bases and J by 6 bases. CDR1 and CDR2 from the germline V gene are MNHEY and SVGEGT. The CDR3 totals 14 residues.

This sequence joins TRBV28 and TRBJ1-4; 9 bases line up with TRBD1. Unmatched junction bases numbered 4, after V lost 5 bases and J lost 3 bases. CDR1 is MDHEN and CDR2 is SYDVKM in the germline V gene. The CDR3 totals 15 residues. CDR3 in amino acids: CASSPGTGPNEKLFF. DNA for the CDR3: TGTGCCAGCAGTCCCGGGACAGGGCCTAATGAAAAACTGTTTTTT.

This clone has just one count. The CDR3 loop reads CASSVGSRDRGGYTF. CDR3 sequence (DNA): TGTGCCAGCAGCGTAGGGTCCCGGGACAGGGGTGGCTACACCTTC. V is TRBV9 and J is TRBJ1-2; TRBD1 agrees at 10 bases. Germline assignment: CDR1 SGDLS and CDR2 YYNGEE. The CDR3 is 15 amino acids. Trimming cost V 0 bases and J 7 bases; bases outside gene matches: 6.

This chain connects TRBV6-5 to TRBJ2-7; possible D gene TRBD1, 5 bases. The CDR3 sequence is 14 residues long. Germline assignment: CDR1 MNHEY and CDR2 SVGAGI. The ends were cut back, 8 bases at V and 0 bases at J, with 14 bases in the middle. The CDR3 sequence: CASEPGHVSYEQYF. The CDR3 region has the DNA TGTGCCAGCGAACCAGGACATGTCTCCTACGAGCAGTACTTC.

The chain couples TRBV6-4 to TRBJ1-2; D is perhaps TRBD1 (6 bases). V was pared by 6 bases and J by 8 bases, with 16 bases between. CDR1 and CDR2 from the germline V gene are MRHNA and SNTAGT. CDR3 size: 13 residues. CDR3 in DNA: TGTGCCAGCAGCGAGGACAGTTGGAGGGGCTACACCTTC. Its translation is CASSEDSWRGYTF.

This rearrangement joins TRBV20-1 to TRBJ1-2; the D is unclear. CDR1 and CDR2 (germline): DFQATT, SNEGSKA (reference sequence). Trimming cost V 2 bases and J 8 bases, with 9 bases left between them. The length of the CDR3 is 11 residues. The CDR3 here is CSARPPGGYTF. The CDR3 region has the DNA TGCAGTGCTAGACCCCCAGGAGGCTACACCTTC.

The rearrangement links TRBV6-2 or TRBV6-3 to TRBJ1-5; 11 nucleotides align to TRBD1. The V gene end was trimmed by 4 bases and the J gene end by 11 bases; junction bases not matched to a gene: 13. Germline V gene data show CDR1 as MNHEY and CDR2 as SVGEGT. This CDR3 has 16 residues. The CDR3 DNA reads TGTGCCAGCAGTTGGACAGGGGGCGAAGGTTCGTCGGCCCAGCATTTT. It yields the protein CASSWTGGEGSSAQHF.

The J gene is TRBJ1-3, the V gene TRBV6-6; TRBD1 is a possible D gene (5 bases). Germline CDR1 is MNHNY and CDR2 is SVGAGI (reference sequence). Trimming pared 10 bases from V and 0 bases from J, leaving 16 bases between. The CDR3 runs 15 residues. This chain's CDR3 is CATNNRGFSGNTIYF. CDR3 coding DNA: TGTGCCACCAATAATAGGGGCTTCTCTGGAAACACCATATATTTT.

The V and J genes are TRBV7-9 and TRBJ1-2; no firm D call. With 5 bases removed from V and 3 bases from J, the gap between germline ends came to 13 bases. CDR3 length: 14 residues. From germline, CDR1 is SEHNR and CDR2 FQNEAQ (reference sequence). The CDR3 DNA reads as TGTGCCAGCAGCCGTACGGCGAAGGACTATGGCTACACCTTC. This translates into CASSRTAKDYGYTF.

The rearrangement joins TRBV7-2 to TRBJ1-2; no reliable D call. Germline CDR1 reads SGHTA; CDR2 reads FQGNSA. V was clipped by 1 base and J by 4 bases, with 13 bases between them. CDR3 length: 15 amino acids. In DNA form, the CDR3 reads TGTGCCAGCAGCTTAGGATCCCAGAACCTCTATGGCTACACCTTC. It specifies CASSLGSQNLYGYTF.

The chain is built from TRBV7-2 and TRBJ1-2; a possible D gene is TRBD1 (5 bases). CDR1 and CDR2 from the germline V gene are SGHTA and FQGNSA. CDR3 length: 14 amino acids. V gave up 3 bases and J gave up 2 bases, with 10 bases separating them. The CDR3 DNA is TGTGCCAGCAGCTTCTCAGGGAGAAACTATGGCTACACCTTC. Translating gives CASSFSGRNYGYTF.